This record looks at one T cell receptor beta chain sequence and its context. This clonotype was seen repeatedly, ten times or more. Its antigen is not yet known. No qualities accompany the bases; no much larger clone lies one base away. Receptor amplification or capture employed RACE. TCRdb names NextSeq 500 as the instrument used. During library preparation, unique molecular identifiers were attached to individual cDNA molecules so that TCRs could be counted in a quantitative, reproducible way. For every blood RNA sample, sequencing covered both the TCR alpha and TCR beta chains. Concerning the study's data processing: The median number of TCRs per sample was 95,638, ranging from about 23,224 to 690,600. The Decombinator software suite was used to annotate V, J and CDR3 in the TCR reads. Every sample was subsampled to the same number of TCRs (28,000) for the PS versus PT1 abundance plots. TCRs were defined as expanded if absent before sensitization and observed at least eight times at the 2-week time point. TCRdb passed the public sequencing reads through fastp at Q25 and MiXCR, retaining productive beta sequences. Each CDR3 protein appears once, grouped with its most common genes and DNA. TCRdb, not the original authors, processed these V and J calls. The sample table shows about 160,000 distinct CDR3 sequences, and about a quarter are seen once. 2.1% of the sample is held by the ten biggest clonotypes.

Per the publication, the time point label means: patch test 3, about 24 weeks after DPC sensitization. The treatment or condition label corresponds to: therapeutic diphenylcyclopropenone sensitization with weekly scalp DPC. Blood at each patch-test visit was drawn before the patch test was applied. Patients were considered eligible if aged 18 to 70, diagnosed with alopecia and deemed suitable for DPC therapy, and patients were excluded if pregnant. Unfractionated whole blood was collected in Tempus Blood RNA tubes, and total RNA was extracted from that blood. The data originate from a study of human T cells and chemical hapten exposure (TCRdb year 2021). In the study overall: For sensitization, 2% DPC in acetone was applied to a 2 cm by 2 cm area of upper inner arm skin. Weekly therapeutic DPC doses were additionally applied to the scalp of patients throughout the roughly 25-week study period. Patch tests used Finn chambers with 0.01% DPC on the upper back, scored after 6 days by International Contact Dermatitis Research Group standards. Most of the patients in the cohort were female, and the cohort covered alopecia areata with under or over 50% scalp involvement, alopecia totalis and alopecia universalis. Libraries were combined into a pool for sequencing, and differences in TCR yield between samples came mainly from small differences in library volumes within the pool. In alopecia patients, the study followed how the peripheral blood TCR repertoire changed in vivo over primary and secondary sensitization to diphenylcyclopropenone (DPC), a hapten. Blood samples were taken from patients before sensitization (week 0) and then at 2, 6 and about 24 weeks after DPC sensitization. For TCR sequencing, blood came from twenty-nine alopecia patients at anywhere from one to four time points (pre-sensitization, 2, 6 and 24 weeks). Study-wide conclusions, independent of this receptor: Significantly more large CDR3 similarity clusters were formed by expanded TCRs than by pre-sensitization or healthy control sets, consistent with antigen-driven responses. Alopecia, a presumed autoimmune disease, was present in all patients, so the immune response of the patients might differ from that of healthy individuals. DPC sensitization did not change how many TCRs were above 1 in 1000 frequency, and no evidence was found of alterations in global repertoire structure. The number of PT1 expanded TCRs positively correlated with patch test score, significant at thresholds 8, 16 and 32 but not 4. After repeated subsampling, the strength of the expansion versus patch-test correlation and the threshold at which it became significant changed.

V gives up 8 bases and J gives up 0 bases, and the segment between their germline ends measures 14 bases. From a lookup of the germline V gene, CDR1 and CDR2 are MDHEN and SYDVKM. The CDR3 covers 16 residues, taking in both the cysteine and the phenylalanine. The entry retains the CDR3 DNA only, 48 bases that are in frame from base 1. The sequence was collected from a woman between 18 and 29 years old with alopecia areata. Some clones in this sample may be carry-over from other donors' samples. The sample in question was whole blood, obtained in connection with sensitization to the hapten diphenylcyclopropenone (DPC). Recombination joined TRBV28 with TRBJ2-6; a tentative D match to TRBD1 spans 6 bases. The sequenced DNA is TGTGCCAGCCGGACAGTATCCCCCTCTGGGGCCAACGTCCTGACTTTC. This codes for CASRTVSPSGANVLTF.